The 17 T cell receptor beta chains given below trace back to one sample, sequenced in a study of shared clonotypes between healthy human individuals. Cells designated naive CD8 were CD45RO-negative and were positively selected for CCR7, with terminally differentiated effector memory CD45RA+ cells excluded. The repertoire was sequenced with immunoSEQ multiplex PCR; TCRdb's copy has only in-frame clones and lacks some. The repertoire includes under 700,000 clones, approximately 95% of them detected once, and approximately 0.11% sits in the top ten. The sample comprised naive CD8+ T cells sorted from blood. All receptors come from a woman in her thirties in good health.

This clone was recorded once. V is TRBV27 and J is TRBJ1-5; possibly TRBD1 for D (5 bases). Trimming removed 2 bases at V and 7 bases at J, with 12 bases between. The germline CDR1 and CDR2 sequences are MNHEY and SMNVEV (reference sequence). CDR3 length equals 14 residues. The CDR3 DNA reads TGTGCCAGCAGTTTAGGCAGGGTCAGCCAGCCCCAGCATTTT. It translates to CASSLGRVSQPQHF.

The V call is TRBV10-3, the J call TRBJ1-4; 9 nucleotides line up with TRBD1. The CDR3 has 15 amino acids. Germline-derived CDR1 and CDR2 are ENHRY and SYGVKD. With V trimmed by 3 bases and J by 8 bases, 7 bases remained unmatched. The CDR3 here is CAISEPGQGEEKLFF. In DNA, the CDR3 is TGTGCCATCAGTGAACCGGGACAGGGCGAAGAAAAACTGTTTTTT.

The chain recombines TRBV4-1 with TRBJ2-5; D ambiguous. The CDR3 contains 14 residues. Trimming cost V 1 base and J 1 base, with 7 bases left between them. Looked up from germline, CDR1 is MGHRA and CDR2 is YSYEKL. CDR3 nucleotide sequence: TGCGCCAGCAGCCAAGTTATCCTCCAAGAGACCCAGTACTTC. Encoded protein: CASSQVILQETQYF.

The DNA of the CDR3 is TGCAGCGCTACCGGGACAGGGGAATACAATGAGCAGTTCTTC. As protein: CSATGTGEYNEQFF. V and J are TRBV29-1 and TRBJ2-1, with 10 bases that match TRBD1. CDR1 is SQVTM and CDR2 is ANQGSEA in the germline V gene. CDR3 size: 14 residues. The V segment lost 7 bases and the J segment 4 bases; nucleotides outside the gene matches: 7.

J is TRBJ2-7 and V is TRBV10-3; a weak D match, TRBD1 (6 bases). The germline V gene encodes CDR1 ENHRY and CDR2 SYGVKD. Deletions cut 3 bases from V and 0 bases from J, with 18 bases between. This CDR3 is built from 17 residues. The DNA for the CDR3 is TGTGCCATCAGTGACTCAACAATTGGACAGAGCTCCTACGAGCAGTACTTC. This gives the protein CAISDSTIGQSSYEQYF.

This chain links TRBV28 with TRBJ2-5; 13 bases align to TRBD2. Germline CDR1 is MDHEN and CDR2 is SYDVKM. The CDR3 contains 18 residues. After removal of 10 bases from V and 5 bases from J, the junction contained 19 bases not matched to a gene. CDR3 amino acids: CAITMGGGLAGKEETQYF. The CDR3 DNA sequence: TGTGCCATCACAATGGGTGGGGGACTAGCGGGAAAGGAGGAGACCCAGTACTTC.

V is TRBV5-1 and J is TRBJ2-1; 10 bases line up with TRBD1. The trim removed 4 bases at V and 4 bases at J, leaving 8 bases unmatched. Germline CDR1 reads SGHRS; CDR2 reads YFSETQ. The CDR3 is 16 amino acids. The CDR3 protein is CASSKTGTGVYNEQFF. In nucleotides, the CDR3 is TGCGCCAGCAGCAAAACCGGGACAGGGGTTTACAATGAGCAGTTCTTC.

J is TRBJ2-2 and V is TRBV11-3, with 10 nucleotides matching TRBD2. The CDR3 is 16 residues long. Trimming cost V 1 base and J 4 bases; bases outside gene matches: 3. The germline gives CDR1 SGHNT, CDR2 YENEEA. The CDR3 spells CASSLGLAGVTGELFF. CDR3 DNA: TGTGCCAGCAGCTTAGGCCTAGCGGGAGTCACCGGGGAGCTGTTTTTT. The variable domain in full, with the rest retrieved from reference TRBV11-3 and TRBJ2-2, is EAGVVQSPRYKIIEKKQPVAFWCNPISGHNTLYWYLQNLGQGPELLIRYENEEAVDDSQLPKDRFSAERLKGVDSTLKIQPAELGDSAVYLCASSLGLAGVTGELFFGEGSRLTVL.

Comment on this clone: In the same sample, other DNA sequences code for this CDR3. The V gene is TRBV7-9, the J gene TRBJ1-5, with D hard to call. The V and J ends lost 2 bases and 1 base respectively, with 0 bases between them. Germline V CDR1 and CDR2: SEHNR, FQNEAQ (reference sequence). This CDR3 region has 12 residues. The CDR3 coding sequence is TGTGCCAGCAGCTTAAGCAATCAGCCCCAGCATTTT. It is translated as CASSLSNQPQHF.

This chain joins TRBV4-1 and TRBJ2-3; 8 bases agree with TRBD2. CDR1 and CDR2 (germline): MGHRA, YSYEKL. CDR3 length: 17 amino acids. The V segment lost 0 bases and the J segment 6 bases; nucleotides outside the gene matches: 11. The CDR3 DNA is TGCGCCAGCAGCCAAGATGAACCGGGAGGGGGGTCGGATACGCAGTATTTT. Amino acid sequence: CASSQDEPGGGSDTQYF.

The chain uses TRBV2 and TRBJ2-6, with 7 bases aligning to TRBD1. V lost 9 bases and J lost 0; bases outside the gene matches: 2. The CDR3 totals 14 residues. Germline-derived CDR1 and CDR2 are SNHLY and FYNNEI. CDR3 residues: CARWDSSGANVLTF. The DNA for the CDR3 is TGTGCCAGGTGGGACAGCTCTGGGGCCAACGTCCTGACTTTC.

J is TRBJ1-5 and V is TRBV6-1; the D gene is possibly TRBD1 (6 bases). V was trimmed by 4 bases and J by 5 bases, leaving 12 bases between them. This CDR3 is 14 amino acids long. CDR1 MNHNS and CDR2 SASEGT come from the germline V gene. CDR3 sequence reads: CASSVWGADQPQHF. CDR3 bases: TGTGCCAGCAGTGTGTGGGGGGCGGATCAGCCCCAGCATTTT.

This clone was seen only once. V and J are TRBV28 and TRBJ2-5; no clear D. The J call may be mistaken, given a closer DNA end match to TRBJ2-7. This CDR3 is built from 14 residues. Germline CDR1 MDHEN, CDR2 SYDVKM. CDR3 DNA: TGTGCCAGCAGTCCCCACACAGCCCCCTACGAGCAGTACTTC. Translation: CASSPHTAPYEQYF.

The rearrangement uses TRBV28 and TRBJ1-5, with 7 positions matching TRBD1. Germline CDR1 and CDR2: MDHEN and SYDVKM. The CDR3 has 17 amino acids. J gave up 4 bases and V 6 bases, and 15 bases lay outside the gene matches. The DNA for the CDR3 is TGTGCCAGCAGCCCTTTCGAAGGGGGCGCCTGGAATCAGCCCCAGCATTTT. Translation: CASSPFEGGAWNQPQHF. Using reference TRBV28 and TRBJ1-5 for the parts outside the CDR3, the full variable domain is DVKVTQSSRYLVKRTGEKVFLECVQDMDHENMFWYRQDPGLGLRLIYFSYDVKMKEKGDIPEGYSVSREKKERFSLILESASTNQTSMYLCASSPFEGGAWNQPQHFGDGTRLSIL.

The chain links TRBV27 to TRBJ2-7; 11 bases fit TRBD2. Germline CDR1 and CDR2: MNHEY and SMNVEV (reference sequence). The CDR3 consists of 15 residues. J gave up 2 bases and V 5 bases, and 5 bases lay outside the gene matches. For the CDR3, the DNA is TGTGCCAGCAGTCCATCTAGCGGGAGGACCTACGAGCAGTACTTC. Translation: CASSPSSGRTYEQYF.

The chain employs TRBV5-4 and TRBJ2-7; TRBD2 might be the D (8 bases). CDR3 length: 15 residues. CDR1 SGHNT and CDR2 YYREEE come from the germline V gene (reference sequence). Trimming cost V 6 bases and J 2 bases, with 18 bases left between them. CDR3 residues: CASNREGAVTYEQYF. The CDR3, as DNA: TGTGCCAGCAACCGGGAGGGGGCGGTTACCTACGAGCAGTACTTC.

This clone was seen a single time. The CDR3 DNA reads as TGTGCCAGCAGCCCGGGACAGAACTACGAGCAGTACTTC. Its protein is CASSPGQNYEQYF. This chain joins TRBV6-6 and TRBJ2-7, with 7 bases fitting TRBD1. V was clipped by 6 bases and J by 3 bases; unmatched bases: 5. Germline assignment: CDR1 MNHNY and CDR2 SVGAGI (reference sequence). CDR3 size: 13 residues.